This T cell receptor beta chain was captured in a study of Graves' ophthalmopathy and Graves' hyperthyroidism. Study outcomes and limitations: Sensitivity of approximately 70% and specificity of approximately 72% were achieved by the model that predicted ophthalmopathy progression.

CDR3 size: 14 residues. The V gene's germline CDR1 is WNHNN and CDR2 SYGVQD (reference sequence). V lost 3 bases and J 4 bases, leaving 9 bases between the germline ends. In the case of this clonotype: Its antigen is as yet unknown.

Scientists amplified the TCR beta CDR3 regions from RNA transcripts. The first round was an RT-PCR with HTBI primers, and the second round was a multiplex PCR. TCRdb fed the multiplex PCR reads into MiXCR, producing one record per CDR3 protein. The sample records roughly 420,000 distinct CDR3 sequences, over 20% being singletons. Sequences were obtained from peripheral blood. The clonotype was recovered from a woman between 18 and 29 years old with stable Graves' hyperthyroidism. V usage is TRBV10-1 and J usage is TRBJ2-2; D is perhaps TRBD1 (5 bases). CDR3 sequence: CASSDPGPTGELFF. For the CDR3, the DNA is TGCGCCAGCAGTGACCCAGGGCCCACCGGGGAGCTGTTTTTT.